These 4 T cell receptor beta chains were sequenced from one sample in a study of T cell repertoires in cytomegalovirus infection (dated by TCRdb to about 2019). Sequencer: Illumina HiSeq 1500. TCRdb reprocessed the public reads (quality trimming at Q25 with fastp, clone calling with MiXCR) and kept in-frame beta chains. Rows are unified per CDR3 protein, each entry keeping the most common DNA and genes. The sample yields about 530,000 distinct CDR3 sequences; more than 20% were counted once. The ten largest account for under 15% of the sample. Source material: PBMCs. Receptor source: a human donor in good health (CMV status not recorded). Some clones in this sample may be carry-over from other donors' samples.

The chain recombines TRBV19 with TRBJ2-1; 9 bases line up with TRBD2. Trimming cost V 5 bases and J 2 bases; bases outside gene matches: 7. Germline CDR1 LNHDA, CDR2 SQIVND (reference sequence). CDR3 length: 16 amino acids. In nucleotides, the CDR3 is TGTGCCAGTAGTCTCAATCTAGCGGGACCCTACAATGAGCAGTTCTTC. Translating gives CASSLNLAGPYNEQFF.

The chain recombines TRBV5-1 with TRBJ2-1; no definite D call. Germline V CDR1 and CDR2: SGHRS, YFSETQ. V was shortened by 5 bases and J by 10 bases, with 13 bases between the two germline ends. The CDR3 consists of 12 residues. CDR3 loop: CASSPLLREQFF. The CDR3 DNA sequence: TGCGCCAGCAGTCCTCTCCTACGGGAGCAGTTCTTC.

The V call is TRBV12-3 or TRBV12-4, the J call TRBJ2-1, with D possibly TRBD2 on 5 matching bases. This CDR3 has 16 amino acids. V was pared by 4 bases and J by 0 bases, with 13 bases between. The DNA of the CDR3 is TGTGCCAGCAGTTCGTATAGCGCCAGCTCCTACAATGAGCAGTTCTTC. Its protein is CASSSYSASSYNEQFF.

The rearrangement links TRBV12-3 or TRBV12-4 to TRBJ1-1, with 9 bases lining up with TRBD1. J gave up 4 bases and V 6 bases, and 6 bases lay outside the gene matches. This CDR3 has 14 residues. CDR3 protein: CASSQQTGGTEAFF. CDR3 DNA: TGTGCCAGCAGCCAACAGACAGGGGGCACTGAAGCTTTCTTT.